A single sample gave rise to the 13 T cell receptor beta chains below, sequenced in a study of blood T cells in healthy people across ages. The use of a sample-barcoded 5' primer and a J-beta primer mix characterized a second PCR of roughly 6 to 11 cycles. In TCRdb, the 5' RACE reads were re-called with MiXCR into one record per CDR3 protein. The sample has about 640,000 distinct CDR3 sequences; 45% to 65% are singletons. Sample: blood. The receptor source for this set is a man in his fifties or sixties in good health.

The CDR3 is CASSPAVTRGEQYF. Written as DNA, the CDR3 is TGCGCCAGCAGCCCGGCAGTCACCCGTGGAGAGCAGTACTTC. This chain joins TRBV5-1 and TRBJ2-5; D remains unclear. The V and J ends lost 4 bases and 11 bases respectively, with 21 bases between them. Germline values: CDR1 SGHRS, CDR2 YFSETQ. CDR3 length: 14 residues.

V gene TRBV3-1 combines with J gene TRBJ2-7, with D uncertain. Germline CDR1 LGHDT, CDR2 YNNKEL (reference sequence). There are 11 residues in the CDR3. The V end was cut by 5 bases, the J end by 7 bases, with 9 bases between. The CDR3 spells CASSVDNEQYF. The CDR3 region has the DNA TGTGCCAGCAGCGTAGACAATGAGCAGTACTTC.

The V gene is TRBV7-2, the J gene TRBJ2-3; 10 positions agree with TRBD2. V shed 5 bases, J shed 14 bases, and the junction held 7 bases outside the gene matches. The germline gives CDR1 SGHTA, CDR2 FQGNSA. The CDR3 is made up of 12 amino acids. CDR3 in amino acids: CASSPWTSGLYF. CDR3 bases: TGTGCCAGCAGCCCGTGGACTAGCGGTTTGTATTTT.

The rearrangement joins TRBV12-3 or TRBV12-4 to TRBJ2-2; 7 bases agree with TRBD2. The CDR3 is 14 residues long. With 3 bases clipped from V and 4 bases from J, the junction kept 2 bases outside the gene matches. CDR3 protein: CASSFWGGTGELFF. CDR3 in DNA: TGTGCCAGCAGTTTCTGGGGGGGCACCGGGGAGCTGTTTTTT.

This chain joins TRBV25-1 and TRBJ1-2; D perhaps matches TRBD1 (6 bases). Germline V gene sequence: CDR1 MGHDK, CDR2 SYGVNS. Trimming removed 8 bases from V and 8 bases from J, with 15 bases in between. The CDR3 consists of 12 residues. CDR3 in DNA: TGTGCCAGCTCTCCGGGGGCCGGGGGCTACACCTTC. This gives the protein CASSPGAGGYTF.

V and J are TRBV7-9 and TRBJ1-4; D call uncertain. In germline, CDR1 is SEHNR, CDR2 FQNEAQ (reference sequence). The CDR3 covers 12 residues. The ends were cut back, 8 bases at V and 1 base at J, with 5 bases in the middle. The DNA of the CDR3 is TGTGCCAGCGGCAGAACTAATGAAAAACTGTTTTTT. It translates to CASGRTNEKLFF.

The rearrangement joins TRBV29-1 to TRBJ2-7; D gene uncertain. V lost 4 bases and J 2 bases, leaving 12 bases between the germline ends. The CDR3 runs to 13 residues. CDR1 is SQVTM and CDR2 is ANQGSEA in the germline V gene. The CDR3 spells CSVVRAEPYEQYF. CDR3 bases: TGCAGCGTTGTAAGGGCAGAGCCCTACGAGCAGTACTTC.

The chain combines TRBV6-1 with TRBJ2-5, with D hard to call. Trimming removed 3 bases at V and 2 bases at J, with 7 bases between. Germline V CDR1 and CDR2: MNHNS, SASEGT. This CDR3 has 13 residues. CDR3 sequence reads: CASSDPDQETQYF. The CDR3 region has the DNA TGTGCCAGCAGTGATCCGGATCAAGAGACCCAGTACTTC.

This sequence joins TRBV29-1 and TRBJ1-1; D is ambiguous. Germline V lookup: CDR1 SQVTM, CDR2 ANQGSEA. Between the trimmed V and J ends, which lost 7 bases and 6 bases, there was a span of 21 bases. This CDR3 has 14 residues. CDR3 protein: CSALRTGFESEAFF. CDR3 bases: TGCAGCGCCCTTCGAACGGGTTTTGAGTCTGAAGCTTTCTTT.

The rearrangement joins TRBV10-3 to TRBJ1-2; 7 bases agree with TRBD1. Germline V lookup: CDR1 ENHRY, CDR2 SYGVKD. With V trimmed by 6 bases and J by 8 bases, 12 bases remained unmatched. The length of the CDR3 is 14 residues. CDR3 in amino acids: CAIRETGPAVGYTF. The DNA of the CDR3 is TGTGCCATCAGGGAGACAGGGCCAGCCGTGGGCTACACCTTC.

This clonotype was counted between two and nine times. The chain has TRBV29-1 and TRBJ2-4; 7 nucleotides line up with TRBD1. The length of the CDR3 is 15 residues. Germline trimming cut 6 bases from V and 0 bases from J; bases unmatched to any gene: 8. Germline V gene lookup returns CDR1 SQVTM and CDR2 ANQGSEA. The chain's CDR3 is CSVRDRVLAKNIQYF. Here the CDR3 DNA reads TGCAGCGTCCGGGACAGAGTACTAGCCAAAAACATTCAGTACTTC.

This chain joins TRBV29-1 and TRBJ1-1; the D is unclear. Germline V gives CDR1 SQVTM, CDR2 ANQGSEA. Trimming removed 1 base at V and 3 bases at J, with 9 bases between. The CDR3 runs to 13 residues. CDR3 sequence: CSVEVLRHTEAFF. CDR3 nucleotides: TGCAGCGTTGAAGTGCTCCGCCACACTGAAGCTTTCTTT.

The sample holds one count of this clonotype. This chain links TRBV5-1 with TRBJ2-5; D unresolved. V was pared by 5 bases and J by 2 bases, with 13 bases between. This CDR3 is built from 14 residues. Per germline, CDR1 SGHRS and CDR2 YFSETQ. CDR3 region: CASRARLVQETQYF. The DNA of the CDR3 is TGCGCCAGCAGGGCTAGGCTGGTTCAAGAGACCCAGTACTTC.